This TCR beta chain is drawn from a study of blood T cell repertoires in COVID-19. Study as a whole: Samples taken during acute and convalescent COVID-19 were collected in the United States, Italy and Spain. Nucleic acid was either cDNA or gDNA, and it came from T cells, B-cell-depleted T cells, or PBMCs.

Repertoires were generated with immunoSEQ multiplex PCR, while TCRdb's copy carries only in-frame clones and drops some. The sample carries hundreds of thousands of clones, about 87% recorded once. Germline loops: CDR1 LGHDT, CDR2 YNNKEL (reference sequence). With 6 bases clipped from V and 1 base from J, the junction kept 4 bases outside the gene matches. This CDR3 is 14 amino acids long. The source of this sequence is a man between 65 and 80 years old with acute or convalescent COVID-19. The sequenced sample was peripheral blood. The chain couples TRBV3-1 (or the pseudogene TRBV3-2) to TRBJ1-1; 8 nucleotides agree with TRBD1. CDR3 nucleotide sequence: TGTGCCAGCAGTCAGGGGGCCAGGAACACTGAAGCTTTCTTT. It encodes CASSQGARNTEAFF.